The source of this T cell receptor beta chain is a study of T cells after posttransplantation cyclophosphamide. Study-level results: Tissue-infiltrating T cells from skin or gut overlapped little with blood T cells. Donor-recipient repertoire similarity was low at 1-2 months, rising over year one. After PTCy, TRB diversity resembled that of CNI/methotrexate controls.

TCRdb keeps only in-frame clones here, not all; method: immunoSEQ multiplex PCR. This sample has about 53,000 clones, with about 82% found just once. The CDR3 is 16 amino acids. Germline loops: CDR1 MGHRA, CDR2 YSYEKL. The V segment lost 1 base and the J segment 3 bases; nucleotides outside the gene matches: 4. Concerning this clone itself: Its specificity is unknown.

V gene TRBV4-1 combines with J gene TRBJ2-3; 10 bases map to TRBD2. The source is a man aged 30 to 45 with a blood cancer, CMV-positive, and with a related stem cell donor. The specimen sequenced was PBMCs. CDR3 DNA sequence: TGCGCCAGCAGCCAAGGGACTAGCGGTGGGACAGATACGCAGTATTTT. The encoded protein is CASSQGTSGGTDTQYF.